One sample yielded the 23 T cell receptor beta chains listed below, sequenced in a study of cytomegalovirus exposure and HLA in healthy donors (TCRdb year 2017). The library was obtained by the immunoSEQ multiplex PCR assay. For the multiplex PCR, a mixture combining 60 forward primers for TCR Vbeta segments and 13 reverse primers for TCR Jbeta segments was used. Imported from immuneACCESS, the table was reduced by TCRdb to in-frame sequences with V and J called. These copies leave out some clones; in studies compared against another copy, an unresolved V gene accounts for under half, and the cause of the remainder is not known. The sample profile shows about 83,000 clones; around 76% of them were found once. The ten largest clones represent less than 6.5% of the sample. Sequenced sample: PBMCs. The source is a man between 18 and 29 years old in good health and CMV-seropositive.

The chain recombines TRBV10-2 with TRBJ1-5, with D tentatively TRBD1 (6 bases). The V gene lost 7 bases and the J gene lost 0 bases, with 10 bases spanning the gap. The CDR3 consists of 14 residues. Germline CDR1 is WSHSY and CDR2 is SAAADI. The CDR3 region has the DNA TGCGCCAGCACTGACAGGTATAGCAATCAGCCCCAGCATTTT. Translated, it gives CASTDRYSNQPQHF.

The CDR3 spells CASSLRAGDPYEQYF. CDR3 sequence (DNA): TGTGCCAGCAGCTTACGAGCAGGGGACCCCTACGAGCAGTACTTC. The chain carries TRBV7-9 and TRBJ2-7, with a weak D call TRBD1 (6 bases). Trimming took off 2 bases at V and 2 bases at J, with 13 bases between the two ends. The germline V gene encodes CDR1 SEHNR and CDR2 FQNEAQ (reference sequence). The CDR3 covers 15 residues.

The rearrangement links TRBV28 to TRBJ1-3; weak D call: TRBD1 (5 bases). V lost 6 bases and J 5 bases, leaving 14 bases between the germline ends. Germline V CDR1 and CDR2: MDHEN, SYDVKM. This CDR3 has 14 residues. CDR3 sequence: CASSLGGARNTIYF. In DNA, the CDR3 is TGTGCCAGCAGCCTTGGAGGGGCTAGAAACACCATATATTTT.

The CDR3 DNA is TGTGCCAGCAGCTTGGATCAGCGGAACACCGGGGAGCTGTTTTTT. Encoded protein: CASSLDQRNTGELFF. This sequence joins TRBV5-4 and TRBJ2-2; D not certain. The CDR3 consists of 15 residues. V gave up 0 bases and J gave up 1 base, with 7 bases separating them. Germline-derived CDR1 and CDR2 are SGHNT and YYREEE (reference sequence).

This clone was detected only a few times. The rearrangement links TRBV9 to TRBJ2-3; maybe TRBD2 (6 bases). CDR1 is SGDLS and CDR2 is YYNGEE in the germline V gene. Trimming removed 5 bases from V and 0 bases from J, with 13 bases in between. This CDR3 is built from 15 residues. The CDR3 DNA is TGTGCCAGCAGGTTCAGGGACTCTAGCACAGATACGCAGTATTTT. It is translated as CASRFRDSSTDTQYF. The complete variable domain, with remaining parts taken from reference TRBV9 and TRBJ2-3, reads DSGVTQTPKHLITATGQRVTLRCSPRSGDLSVYWYQQSLDQGLQFLIQYYNGEERAKGNILERFSAQQFPDLHSELNLSSLELGDSALYFCASRFRDSSTDTQYFGPGTRLTVL.

J is TRBJ1-1 and V is TRBV4-2; 9 positions match TRBD1. This CDR3 is built from 15 residues. The V segment lost 3 bases and the J segment 5 bases; nucleotides outside the gene matches: 7. Looked up from germline, CDR1 is LGHNA and CDR2 is YNFKEQ. The CDR3 nucleotides read TGTGCCAGCAGCCATCCTACAGGGGGCATGACTGAAGCTTTCTTT. This encodes CASSHPTGGMTEAFF.

This chain uses TRBV9 with TRBJ1-1; no definite D call. The CDR3 length is 14 residues. Trimming took 3 bases from V and 0 from J, leaving 9 bases between them. Germline V gene lookup returns CDR1 SGDLS and CDR2 YYNGEE. The CDR3 nucleotides read TGTGCCAGCAGCGCCAATTACATGAACACTGAAGCTTTCTTT. Its translation is CASSANYMNTEAFF.

The genes are TRBV9 and TRBJ2-3; a possible D gene is TRBD1 (6 bases). Trimming stripped 3 bases from V and 5 bases from J, with 16 bases between. CDR1 and CDR2 (germline): SGDLS, YYNGEE. The CDR3 contains 15 residues. The CDR3 DNA reads TGTGCCAGCAGCGCTCCCCACAGGGCCCAAGATACGCAGTATTTT. It encodes CASSAPHRAQDTQYF.

This clone was counted once. The chain employs TRBV4-2 and TRBJ1-4; D perhaps matches TRBD1 (6 bases). V gave up 1 base and J gave up 5 bases, with 11 bases separating them. Germline V lookup: CDR1 LGHNA, CDR2 YNFKEQ. CDR3 length: 15 residues. The CDR3 is CASSQGSGANEKLFF. CDR3 nucleotides: TGTGCCAGCAGCCAAGGTTCAGGGGCCAATGAAAAACTGTTTTTT.

This sequence joins TRBV7-8 and TRBJ2-2, with 9 bases lining up with TRBD2. V was pared by 2 bases and J by 5 bases, with 6 bases of the junction left unmatched. The CDR3 is 16 amino acids. Germline values: CDR1 SGHVS, CDR2 FQNEAQ. The CDR3 sequence is CASSLYPSGTTGELFF. The CDR3 bases are TGTGCCAGCAGCTTATATCCTAGCGGGACTACCGGGGAGCTGTTTTTT.

The chain uses TRBV15 and TRBJ1-1, with D perhaps TRBD1 (5 bases). V was cut by 0 bases and J by 6 bases, with 14 bases left in between. Germline CDR1 and CDR2: LNHNV and YYDKDF (reference sequence). The CDR3 spans 15 residues. DNA for the CDR3: TGTGCCACCAGCAGAGACCCAGGGAGGGGCGCTGAAGCTTTCTTT. Translation: CATSRDPGRGAEAFF.

The rearrangement uses TRBV7-2 and TRBJ1-3, with D possibly TRBD1 on 5 matching bases. The germline gives CDR1 SGHTA, CDR2 FQGNSA. The CDR3 runs to 13 residues. V lost 5 bases to trimming and J lost 2 bases, with 7 bases between them. As DNA, the CDR3 is TGTGCCAGCAGCCTACAGGCTGGAAACACCATATATTTT. Its translation is CASSLQAGNTIYF.

V and J are TRBV28 and TRBJ2-2; D might be TRBD2 (7 bases). The CDR3 is made up of 15 amino acids. V dropped 6 bases and J dropped 4 bases, with 15 bases sitting between them. Germline V gives CDR1 MDHEN, CDR2 SYDVKM. Here the CDR3 DNA reads TGTGCCAGCAGAGGGGGGGCGGCAATCACCGGGGAGCTGTTTTTT. Protein product: CASRGGAAITGELFF. Full variable domain (missing parts from reference TRBV28 and TRBJ2-2): DVKVTQSSRYLVKRTGEKVFLECVQDMDHENMFWYRQDPGLGLRLIYFSYDVKMKEKGDIPEGYSVSREKKERFSLILESASTNQTSMYLCASRGGAAITGELFFGEGSRLTVL.

The rearrangement links TRBV5-1 to TRBJ2-3, with 8 bases identical to TRBD2. The CDR3 totals 16 residues. Germline V gives CDR1 SGHRS, CDR2 YFSETQ. V lost 3 bases and J lost 1; bases outside the gene matches: 7. This chain's CDR3 is CASSSGLAGRTDTQYF. For the CDR3, the DNA is TGCGCCAGCAGCTCCGGTCTAGCGGGCCGCACAGATACGCAGTATTTT.

The sample holds a few counts of this clone. In nucleotides, the CDR3 is TGTGCCAGCAGTTACCCAGGAAACATGAACACTGAAGCTTTCTTT. Its protein is CASSYPGNMNTEAFF. The gene calls are TRBV6-6 and TRBJ1-1, with D unclear. CDR1 and CDR2 from the germline V gene are MNHNY and SVGAGI (reference sequence). The V end lost 2 bases, the J end lost 0 bases, and 10 bases lay between the germline ends. The CDR3 loop spans 15 amino acids.

CDR3 sequence (DNA): TGTGCCAGCAGTGGTCACTCGGAGGGCACTGAAGCTTTCTTT. Translation: CASSGHSEGTEAFF. The chain carries TRBV25-1 and TRBJ1-1; D unclear. Between the trimmed V and J ends, which lost 4 bases and 4 bases, there was a span of 13 bases. Germline lookup yields CDR1 MGHDK and CDR2 SYGVNS. The CDR3 is 14 residues long.

The rearrangement joins TRBV10-3 to TRBJ2-5; 7 bases agree with TRBD1. The germline gives CDR1 ENHRY, CDR2 SYGVKD. The CDR3 spans 13 residues. J lost 5 bases, V lost 10 bases, and 10 bases had no gene match. CDR3 sequence reads: CATNRGQRETQYF. CDR3 DNA sequence: TGTGCCACCAACAGGGGCCAAAGGGAGACCCAGTACTTC.

The rearrangement uses TRBV6-1 and TRBJ1-2; no reliable D call. This CDR3 contains 13 residues. V lost 6 bases and J 1 base, leaving 9 bases between the germline ends. Germline V CDR1 and CDR2: MNHNS, SASEGT. This CDR3 is CASRIQNNYGYTF. CDR3 nucleotides: TGTGCCAGCAGGATTCAGAATAACTATGGCTACACCTTC.

This chain connects TRBV11-2 to TRBJ1-5; 8 bases match TRBD1. With V trimmed by 2 bases and J by 5 bases, 14 bases remained unmatched. There are 18 residues in the CDR3. Germline values: CDR1 SGHAT, CDR2 FQNNGV. CDR3 protein: CASSLRDRQFLVYQPQHF. In DNA, the CDR3 is TGTGCCAGCAGCTTACGGGACAGGCAGTTTTTGGTTTATCAGCCCCAGCATTTT.

This clone was seen only once. V is TRBV19 and J is TRBJ2-7; weak D call: TRBD1 (5 bases). V shed 3 bases and J shed 3 bases, with 9 bases lying between them. The CDR3 is 13 residues long. Germline V CDR1 and CDR2: LNHDA, SQIVND (reference sequence). The CDR3 is CASSMGRDYEQYF. The CDR3, as DNA: TGTGCCAGTAGTATGGGCAGGGACTACGAGCAGTACTTC.

The chain carries TRBV29-1 and TRBJ2-6; a weak D match, TRBD1 (5 bases). This CDR3 is built from 16 residues. The ends were cut back, 3 bases at V and 0 bases at J, with 12 bases in the middle. Germline CDR1 reads SQVTM; CDR2 reads ANQGSEA. The CDR3 DNA sequence: TGCAGCGTTGATGGGGCAGATCACTCTGGGGCCAACGTCCTGACTTTC. Its translation is CSVDGADHSGANVLTF.

J is TRBJ1-1 and V is TRBV7-8; the D gene is possibly TRBD1 (5 bases). The CDR3 is 16 residues long. V shed 4 bases and J shed 3 bases, with 18 bases lying between them. Germline V gives CDR1 SGHVS, CDR2 FQNEAQ. For the CDR3, the DNA is TGTGCCAGCAGCTCCCGCGGCGGGGCGGGAGACACTGAAGCTTTCTTT. It specifies CASSSRGGAGDTEAFF.

The rearrangement links TRBV7-3 to TRBJ1-1; D unresolved. CDR3 length equals 15 residues. Germline V gene sequence: CDR1 SGHTA, CDR2 FQGTGA. With 5 bases removed from V and 1 base from J, the gap between germline ends came to 14 bases. CDR3 sequence: CASSPAGRKNTEAFF. In DNA, the CDR3 is TGTGCCAGCAGCCCGGCGGGAAGGAAGAACACTGAAGCTTTCTTT.